The sequence of this T cell receptor beta chain was determined in a study of T cell changes during pregnancy in multiple sclerosis. V lost 1 base, J lost 4 bases, and 11 bases lay in between. The CDR3 runs to 15 residues. CDR1 and CDR2 (germline): LNHDA, SQIVND (reference sequence). TCRdb's copy holds only in-frame clones and misses some; the assay was immunoSEQ multiplex PCR. This table has 10,000 or so clones, around 80% appearing once. This specimen consisted of CD8+ T cells from peripheral blood mononuclear cells, obtained in the third trimester of pregnancy. The TCR sequence derives from a female donor in good health, enrolled as a control in a pregnancy study. The chain uses TRBV19 and TRBJ1-5; D might be TRBD1 (5 bases). CDR3 region: CASSIAGGGNQPQHF. The CDR3 coding sequence is TGTGCCAGTAGTATAGCTGGGGGGGGGAATCAGCCCCAGCATTTT.